The rows below give T cell receptor beta chains drawn from one sample of a study of naive and memory T cell subsets. TCRdb called the UMI-ligation and nested PCR reads again in MiXCR, with one record for every CDR3 protein. The sample consists of tens of thousands of distinct CDR3 sequences, 10% to 15% of them appearing once. The sequenced sample was effector memory CD4+ T cells from blood. These receptors all stem from a human donor in good health. CDR3s include the opening cysteine and the closing phenylalanine or tryptophan. A D gene is named only where the DNA matches it firmly. Clone size appears in some rows only: once, few, many, or a class for an expanded clone.

clone_size,cdr3_length,d_call,v_call,j_call,cdr3_aa,cdr3_nt
-,16,TRBD2,TRBV6-5,TRBJ2-1,CESSYSGGSSYNEQFF,TGTGAAAGCAGTTACTCTGGCGGGAGCTCCTACAATGAGCAGTTCTTC
many,14,TRBD1,TRBV29-1,TRBJ1-2,CSGGSAAGGEVYTF,TGCAGCGGGGGATCCGCGGCAGGGGGTGAGGTCTACACCTTC
many,13,-,TRBV6-1,TRBJ2-5,CASRGVLVVTQYF,TGTGCCAGCAGGGGCGTCCTGGTAGTGACCCAGTACTTC
-,16,TRBD2,TRBV28,TRBJ2-3,CASSFFASGSSDTQYF,TGTGCCAGCAGTTTTTTTGCTAGCGGGAGTTCAGATACGCAGTATTTT
-,14,-,TRBV7-8,TRBJ2-1,CASSLAIHDNEQFF,TGTGCCAGCAGCCTCGCGATACACGACAATGAGCAGTTCTTC
-,15,-,TRBV6-1,TRBJ1-4,CASSETGTPSEKLFF,TGTGCCAGCAGTGAAACAGGGACCCCGAGTGAAAAACTGTTTTTT
-,16,-,TRBV5-5,TRBJ2-2,CASSLNSRAVTGELFF,TGTGCCAGCAGCTTGAATTCCAGGGCTGTTACCGGGGAGCTGTTTTTT
-,15,TRBD2,TRBV5-4,TRBJ2-7,CASSMGLARSSEQYF,TGTGCCAGCAGCATGGGACTAGCCCGGAGTAGCGAGCAGTACTTC
few,14,TRBD1,TRBV7-8,TRBJ2-4,CASSSRTGGGFQYF,TGTGCCAGCAGCTCCCGGACAGGGGGCGGATTTCAGTACTTC
-,14,-,TRBV7-8,TRBJ2-2,CASSLSGYTGELFF,TGTGCCAGCAGCTTGAGCGGCTACACCGGGGAGCTGTTTTTT
-,13,-,TRBV12-3/TRBV12-4,TRBJ1-1,CASSRREGPEAFF,TGTGCCAGCAGCCGCCGGGAGGGTCCCGAAGCTTTCTTT
few,15,-,TRBV7-8,TRBJ2-1,CASSPSRGYWDEQFF,TGTGCCAGCAGCCCTTCAAGGGGGTATTGGGATGAGCAGTTCTTC
-,14,-,TRBV5-4,TRBJ2-1,CASSLLMAHNEQFF,TGTGCCAGCAGCTTGTTGATGGCTCACAATGAGCAGTTCTTC
medium-sized,13,-,TRBV12-3/TRBV12-4,TRBJ2-3,CASTLGGPLTPYF,TGTGCCAGCACCCTGGGGGGCCCTCTAACCCCGTATTTT
few,16,-,TRBV4-3,TRBJ1-2,CASSQGRPQAHYGYTF,TGCGCCAGCAGCCAAGGTAGGCCGCAGGCTCACTATGGCTACACCTTC
few,15,-,TRBV7-2,TRBJ2-7,CASSLEGGSFYEQYF,TGTGCCAGCAGCTTAGAAGGGGGAAGTTTCTACGAGCAGTACTTC